These 30 T cell receptor beta chains were sequenced from one sample in a study of blood T cell repertoires in COVID-19 (dated by TCRdb to the early 2020s). Receptors were amplified or captured by the immunoSEQ multiplex PCR assay. Entries here come from immuneACCESS through TCRdb and include only in-frame sequences with V and J called. Some clones fail to appear in such tables; in the studies checked, an unresolved V gene covers under half of the shortfall, and the cause of the remainder is unknown. The sample table lists a few hundred thousand clones, roughly 89% of them with a count of one. Clones ranked in the top ten supply around 9.3% of the sample. Input material: PBMCs or T cells enriched from blood (not recorded which). The source of these receptors is a woman in her forties or fifties who had recovered from COVID-19.

The chain carries TRBV7-6 and TRBJ2-7; D possibly corresponds to TRBD2 (6 bases). Trimming took off 1 base at V and 3 bases at J, with 7 bases between the two ends. CDR3 length: 13 amino acids. Germline V gene data show CDR1 as SGHVS and CDR2 as FNYEAQ. DNA of the CDR3: TGTGCCAGCAGCTTAGGGGGGGTCTACGAGCAGTACTTC. It specifies CASSLGGVYEQYF.

This chain uses TRBV3-1 (or the pseudogene TRBV3-2) with TRBJ2-7, with 7 bases aligning to TRBD2. There are 19 residues in the CDR3. V shed 0 bases and J 5 bases; nucleotides not matched to a gene: 19. The germline V gene has CDR1 LGHDT and CDR2 YNNKEL (reference sequence). CDR3 sequence reads: CASSQERGDPTAVFDEQYF. In DNA form, the CDR3 reads TGTGCCAGCAGCCAAGAACGGGGGGATCCTACCGCTGTTTTCGACGAGCAGTACTTC.

CDR3 in amino acids: CASSQPGQSDEKLFF. The CDR3 nucleotides read TGCGCCAGCAGCCAACCAGGGCAGTCGGATGAAAAACTGTTTTTT. The chain couples TRBV4-3 to TRBJ1-4, with D possibly TRBD1 on 5 matching bases. Trimming pared 2 bases from V and 6 bases from J, leaving 13 bases between. There are 15 residues in the CDR3. Germline loops: CDR1 LGHNA, CDR2 YSLEER.

The V call is TRBV3-1 (or the pseudogene TRBV3-2), the J call TRBJ2-3; 9 nucleotides align to TRBD2. This CDR3 spans 16 amino acids. With 4 bases clipped from V and 6 bases from J, the junction kept 11 bases outside the gene matches. Germline CDR1 and CDR2: LGHDT and YNNKEL (reference sequence). In DNA, the CDR3 is TGTGCCAGCAGCCCCCCTTTAGCGGGGGTAGAGGATACGCAGTATTTT. Amino acids: CASSPPLAGVEDTQYF.

This sequence joins TRBV28 and TRBJ1-6; 8 nucleotides agree with TRBD1. With V trimmed by 11 bases and J by 13 bases, 16 bases remained unmatched. This CDR3 is 14 amino acids long. Germline V lookup: CDR1 MDHEN, CDR2 SYDVKM. The CDR3 nucleotides read TGTGCCGGCCGGGACAGGCCTAAATCTGGTCCCCTCCACTTT. Protein: CAGRDRPKSGPLHF.

V gene TRBV7-9 combines with J gene TRBJ2-5; 7 nucleotides align to TRBD2. V lost 1 base to trimming and J lost 4 bases; unmatched junction nucleotides: 3. CDR1 and CDR2 from the germline V gene are SEHNR and FQNEAQ (reference sequence). This CDR3 has 14 amino acids. CDR3 amino acids: CASSLVGGGETQYF. The CDR3 nucleotides are TGTGCCAGCAGCTTAGTAGGCGGGGGAGAGACCCAGTACTTC.

The chain joins TRBV2 to TRBJ1-1; 9 bases are shared with TRBD1. V shed 5 bases, J shed 7 bases, and the junction held 8 bases outside the gene matches. This CDR3 has 14 amino acids. CDR1 and CDR2 (germline): SNHLY, FYNNEI. The CDR3 region has the DNA TGTGCCAGCAGTCCGGGGACAGGGAGGATTGAAGCTTTCTTT. Encoded protein: CASSPGTGRIEAFF.

This rearrangement joins TRBV28 to TRBJ1-1; no clear D. V was clipped by 6 bases and J by 11 bases, with 19 bases between them. The CDR3 has 13 amino acids. CDR1 is MDHEN, CDR2 SYDVKM, per germline. CDR3 in amino acids: CASRRSGVTGAFF. In DNA, the CDR3 is TGTGCCAGCAGGCGAAGTGGGGTAACGGGGGCTTTCTTT.

V and J are TRBV4-3 and TRBJ2-7; a possible D gene is TRBD2 (5 bases). Germline V CDR1 and CDR2: LGHNA, YSLEER. The CDR3 spans 15 residues. V lost 3 bases and J 3 bases, leaving 15 bases between the germline ends. The CDR3 sequence is CASSQGSEGFYEQYF. CDR3 DNA sequence: TGCGCCAGCAGCCAGGGGTCCGAGGGATTCTACGAGCAGTACTTC.

The chain couples TRBV9 to TRBJ2-7, with a possible D match to TRBD1 (6 bases). The CDR3 has 14 residues. Trimming left V 0 bases short and J 2 bases short, with 9 bases between. The germline gives CDR1 SGDLS, CDR2 YYNGEE. DNA of the CDR3: TGTGCCAGCAGCGTAGGGGGGCTTACCTACGAGCAGTACTTC. Translated, it gives CASSVGGLTYEQYF.

The V call is TRBV13, the J call TRBJ2-3; 11 nucleotides line up with TRBD1. The CDR3 length is 15 residues. The germline V gene has CDR1 PRHDT and CDR2 FYEKMQ (reference sequence). The trim removed 5 bases at V and 3 bases at J, leaving 4 bases unmatched. CDR3 sequence reads: CASSKDRGQTDTQYF. The CDR3 DNA reads TGTGCCAGCAGCAAGGACAGGGGGCAGACAGATACGCAGTATTTT.

The chain has TRBV10-3 and TRBJ1-2, with no clear D. The V end lost 8 bases, the J end lost 3 bases, and 10 bases lay between the germline ends. The CDR3 covers 12 residues. The germline V gene has CDR1 ENHRY and CDR2 SYGVKD. The CDR3 DNA sequence: TGTGCCATCTTTCTGGGAGACTATGGCTACACCTTC. Encoded protein: CAIFLGDYGYTF.

The chain couples TRBV2 to TRBJ1-4; D may be TRBD1 (6 bases). The CDR3 extends over 11 amino acids. Germline V gene data show CDR1 as SNHLY and CDR2 as FYNNEI. V shed 11 bases and J shed 5 bases, with 9 bases lying between them. This CDR3 reads CASGENEKLFF. In DNA form, the CDR3 reads TGTGCCTCAGGGGAGAATGAAAAACTGTTTTTT.

This chain joins TRBV2 and TRBJ1-2; the match to TRBD1 covers 7 bases. The length of the CDR3 is 16 residues. With V trimmed by 6 bases and J by 4 bases, 14 bases remained unmatched. Germline V gives CDR1 SNHLY, CDR2 FYNNEI. Here the CDR3 DNA reads TGTGCCAGCAGCGCCCGAACTACAGGGGCGGTCTATGGCTACACCTTC. This encodes CASSARTTGAVYGYTF.

V is TRBV2 and J is TRBJ1-2, with D possibly TRBD1 on 5 matching bases. Between the trimmed V and J ends, which lost 2 bases and 3 bases, there was a span of 10 bases. The CDR3 length is 14 residues. Germline V gene lookup returns CDR1 SNHLY and CDR2 FYNNEI. In nucleotides, the CDR3 is TGTGCCAGCAGTGAAAATCAGGGATACTATGGCTACACCTTC. It is translated as CASSENQGYYGYTF.

The chain has TRBV18 and TRBJ1-2; TRBD1 matches 8 bases. The CDR3 covers 15 residues. The V and J ends lost 3 bases and 3 bases, in that order; junction bases with no gene match: 6. Germline V gives CDR1 KGHSH, CDR2 LQKENI. The CDR3 coding sequence is TGTGCCAGCTCACCCGACAGGGGAAGAGACTATGGCTACACCTTC. It codes for CASSPDRGRDYGYTF.

The chain has TRBV19 and TRBJ2-2; TRBD1 agrees at 10 bases. The length of the CDR3 is 16 residues. J gave up 3 bases and V 5 bases, and 6 bases lay outside the gene matches. Germline V gene data show CDR1 as LNHDA and CDR2 as SQIVND (reference sequence). The CDR3 bases are TGTGCCAGTAGTCGGGGGACAGGGGTGTACACCGGGGAGCTGTTTTTT. Its translation is CASSRGTGVYTGELFF.

The rearrangement links TRBV12-3 or TRBV12-4 to TRBJ1-1; 7 bases match TRBD1. The CDR3 contains 12 residues. The V segment lost 7 bases and the J segment 4 bases; nucleotides outside the gene matches: 3. In DNA form, the CDR3 reads TGTGCCAGCAAAGACAGGGTCACTGAAGCTTTCTTT. This encodes CASKDRVTEAFF.

The chain has TRBV4-3 and TRBJ1-5; 10 positions match TRBD1. This CDR3 contains 15 residues. The V and J ends lost 1 base and 4 bases, in that order; junction bases with no gene match: 1. From germline, CDR1 is LGHNA and CDR2 YSLEER. The CDR3 DNA sequence: TGCGCCAGCAGCCAAGGGACAGGGGGGAATCAGCCCCAGCATTTT. It encodes CASSQGTGGNQPQHF.

J is TRBJ2-3 and V is TRBV15; the D gene is possibly TRBD1 (6 bases). V shed 1 base and J shed 3 bases, with 11 bases lying between them. This CDR3 is built from 15 residues. Germline CDR1 is LNHNV and CDR2 is YYDKDF (reference sequence). CDR3 nucleotides: TGTGCCACCAGCAGAGGTGGTAGGGGGACAGATACGCAGTATTTT. It specifies CATSRGGRGTDTQYF.

The V gene is TRBV5-1, the J gene TRBJ2-1; the match to TRBD1 covers 7 bases. V gave up 5 bases and J gave up 6 bases; unmatched junction bases: 11. This CDR3 spans 15 amino acids. The germline CDR1 and CDR2 sequences are SGHRS and YFSETQ. The CDR3 reads CASRRSGGRFNEQFF. CDR3 bases: TGCGCCAGCAGAAGGTCAGGGGGTAGGTTCAATGAGCAGTTCTTC.

This rearrangement joins TRBV6-5 to TRBJ1-4; 8 bases map to TRBD1. The V gene's germline CDR1 is MNHEY and CDR2 SVGAGI. Trimming took 5 bases from V and 8 from J; bases not matched to a gene: 7. The length of the CDR3 is 14 residues. CDR3 sequence (DNA): TGTGCCAGCAGTAGACAGGGGCTGGGGGAAAAACTGTTTTTT. Its protein is CASSRQGLGEKLFF.

The V gene is TRBV6-1, the J gene TRBJ2-1; the match to TRBD2 covers 7 bases. CDR1 MNHNS and CDR2 SASEGT come from the germline V gene. V gave up 1 base and J gave up 0 bases; unmatched junction bases: 12. This CDR3 has 19 residues. The chain's CDR3 is CASSEVVLGGGDSYNEQFF. The CDR3 coding sequence is TGTGCCAGCAGTGAAGTGGTCTTGGGCGGGGGAGACTCCTACAATGAGCAGTTCTTC.

The chain couples TRBV15 to TRBJ1-2, with D tentatively TRBD1 (5 bases). The CDR3 has 13 residues. Germline assignment: CDR1 LNHNV and CDR2 YYDKDF (reference sequence). The V end was cut by 0 bases, the J end by 4 bases, with 6 bases between. The CDR3 DNA reads TGTGCCACCAGCAGAGATCAGGGCTATGGCTACACCTTC. This sequence encodes CATSRDQGYGYTF. The entire variable domain, with the rest obtained from reference TRBV15 and TRBJ1-2, is as follows: DAMVIQNPRYQVTQFGKPVTLSCSQTLNHNVMYWYQQKSSQAPKLLFHYYDKDFNNEADTPDNFQSRRPNTSFCFLDIRSPGLGDTAMYLCATSRDQGYGYTFGSGTRLTVV.

The chain uses TRBV30 and TRBJ1-2; maybe TRBD1 (5 bases). The CDR3 is 14 residues long. V lost 0 bases, J lost 5 bases, and 13 bases lay in between. Germline CDR1 reads GTSNPN; CDR2 reads SVGIG (reference sequence). The CDR3: CAWSVQEGGYGYTF. CDR3 DNA sequence: TGTGCCTGGAGTGTACAGGAGGGAGGATATGGCTACACCTTC. Full variable domain (outside the CDR3, taken from reference TRBV30 and TRBJ1-2): SQTIHQWPATLVQPVGSPLSLECTVEGTSNPNLYWYRQAAGRGLQLLFYSVGIGQISSEVPQNLSASRPQDRQFILSSKKLLLSDSGFYLCAWSVQEGGYGYTFGSGTRLTVV.

A single count supports this clone. The chain joins TRBV10-3 to TRBJ1-5; the D gene is possibly TRBD1 (5 bases). CDR3 size: 15 residues. V lost 10 bases and J lost 1, with 17 bases in between. Germline values: CDR1 ENHRY, CDR2 SYGVKD. CDR3 in DNA: TGTGCCACCAAGCCAGGGCTGGAGAGCAATCAGCCCCAGCATTTT. Its protein product is CATKPGLESNQPQHF.

The chain carries TRBV5-1 and TRBJ1-4; 8 bases align to TRBD1. Germline V gives CDR1 SGHRS, CDR2 YFSETQ. The CDR3 is made up of 15 amino acids. The V gene end was trimmed by 4 bases and the J gene end by 8 bases; junction bases not matched to a gene: 10. In DNA, the CDR3 is TGCGCCAGCAGCAGGGGACAGGCAGACGGGGAAAAACTGTTTTTT. Residues: CASSRGQADGEKLFF.

The V call is TRBV9, the J call TRBJ1-1; D call uncertain. Germline V CDR1 and CDR2: SGDLS, YYNGEE. The CDR3 consists of 11 residues. The V gene lost 7 bases and the J gene lost 7 bases, with 11 bases spanning the gap. The CDR3 nucleotides are TGTGCCAGCGGCACGGGTGGTGAAGCTTTCTTT. Its translation is CASGTGGEAFF.

The chain carries TRBV11-2 and TRBJ1-1, with D hard to call. CDR1 is SGHAT and CDR2 is FQNNGV in the germline V gene. The CDR3 runs 13 residues. The V gene lost 1 base and the J gene lost 11 bases, with 14 bases spanning the gap. CDR3 bases: TGTGCCAGCAGCTTAGGCGCGCGAGGGATGGCTTTCTTT. As protein: CASSLGARGMAFF.

In its sample, this clone was seen once. The chain joins TRBV2 to TRBJ2-7; D ambiguous. Germline values: CDR1 SNHLY, CDR2 FYNNEI. The ends were cut back, 1 base at V and 3 bases at J, with 7 bases in the middle. The CDR3 totals 13 residues. The CDR3 coding sequence is TGTGCCAGCAGTGAAGACAGTTACTACGAGCAGTACTTC. It yields the protein CASSEDSYYEQYF.